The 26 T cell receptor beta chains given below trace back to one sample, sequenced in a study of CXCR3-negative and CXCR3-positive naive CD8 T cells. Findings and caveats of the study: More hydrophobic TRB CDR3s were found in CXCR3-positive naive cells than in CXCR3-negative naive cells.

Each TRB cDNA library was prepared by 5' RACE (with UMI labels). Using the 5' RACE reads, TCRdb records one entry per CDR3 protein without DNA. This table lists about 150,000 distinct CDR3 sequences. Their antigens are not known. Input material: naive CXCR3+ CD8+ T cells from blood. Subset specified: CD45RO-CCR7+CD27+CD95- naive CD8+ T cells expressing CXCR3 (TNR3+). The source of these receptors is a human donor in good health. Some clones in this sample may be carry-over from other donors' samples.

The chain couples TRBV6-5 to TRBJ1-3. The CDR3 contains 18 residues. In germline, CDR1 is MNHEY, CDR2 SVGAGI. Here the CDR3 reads CASSTTDSSSLSGNTIYF.

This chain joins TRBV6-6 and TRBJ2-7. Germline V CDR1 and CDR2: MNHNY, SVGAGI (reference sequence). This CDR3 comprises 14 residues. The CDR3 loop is CASSYNVETYEQYF.

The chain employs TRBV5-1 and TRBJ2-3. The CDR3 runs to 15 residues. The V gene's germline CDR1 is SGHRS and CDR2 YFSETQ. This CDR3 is CASSPTMAESDTQYF.

This chain's CDR3 is CSAAGQGRETQYF. The chain has TRBV29-1 and TRBJ2-5; checking the TCRdb D call of TRBD1 is not possible without DNA. The germline gives CDR1 SQVTM, CDR2 ANQGSEA. The CDR3 is made up of 13 amino acids.

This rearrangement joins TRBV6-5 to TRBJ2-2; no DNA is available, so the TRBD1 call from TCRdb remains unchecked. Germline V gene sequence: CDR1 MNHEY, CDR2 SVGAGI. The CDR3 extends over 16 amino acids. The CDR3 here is CASRDGAYPNTGELFF.

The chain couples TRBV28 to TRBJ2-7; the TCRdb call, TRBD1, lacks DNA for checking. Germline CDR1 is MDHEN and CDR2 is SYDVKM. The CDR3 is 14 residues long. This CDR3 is CASSFREGSYEQYF.

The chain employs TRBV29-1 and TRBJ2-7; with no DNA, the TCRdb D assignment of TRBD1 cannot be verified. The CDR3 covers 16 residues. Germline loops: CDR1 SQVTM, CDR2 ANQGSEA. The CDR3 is CSVESGRTGVGYEQYF.

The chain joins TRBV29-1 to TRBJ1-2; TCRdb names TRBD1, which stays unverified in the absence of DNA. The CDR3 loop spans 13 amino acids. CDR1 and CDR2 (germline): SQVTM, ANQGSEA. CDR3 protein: CSVETGGEDGYTF.

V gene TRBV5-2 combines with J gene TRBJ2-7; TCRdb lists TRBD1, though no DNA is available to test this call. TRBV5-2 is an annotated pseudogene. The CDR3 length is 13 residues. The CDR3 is CASNPGTDYEQYF.

The CDR3 here is CASSQDLVLGTGELFF. The rearrangement joins TRBV4-2 to TRBJ2-2. Germline lookup yields CDR1 LGHNA and CDR2 YNFKEQ. CDR3 length: 16 residues.

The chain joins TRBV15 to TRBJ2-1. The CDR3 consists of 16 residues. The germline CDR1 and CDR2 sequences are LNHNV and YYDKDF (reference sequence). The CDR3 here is CATSREHLSVDNEQFF.

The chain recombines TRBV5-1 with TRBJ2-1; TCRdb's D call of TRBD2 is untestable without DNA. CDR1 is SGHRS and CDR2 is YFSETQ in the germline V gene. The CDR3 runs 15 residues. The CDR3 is CASSWSGGAYNEQFF.

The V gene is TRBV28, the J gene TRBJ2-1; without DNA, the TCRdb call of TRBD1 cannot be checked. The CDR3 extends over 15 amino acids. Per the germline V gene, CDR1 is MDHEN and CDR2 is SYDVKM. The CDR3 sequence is CASSQMQGNYNEQFF. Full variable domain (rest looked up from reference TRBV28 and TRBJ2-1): DVKVTQSSRYLVKRTGEKVFLECVQDMDHENMFWYRQDPGLGLRLIYFSYDVKMKEKGDIPEGYSVSREKKERFSLILESASTNQTSMYLCASSQMQGNYNEQFFGPGTRLTVL.

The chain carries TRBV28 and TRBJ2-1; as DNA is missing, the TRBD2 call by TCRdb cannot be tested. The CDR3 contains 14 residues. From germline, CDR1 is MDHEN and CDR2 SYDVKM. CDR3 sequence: CASKGLAGVGEQFF. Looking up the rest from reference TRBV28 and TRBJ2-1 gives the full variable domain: DVKVTQSSRYLVKRTGEKVFLECVQDMDHENMFWYRQDPGLGLRLIYFSYDVKMKEKGDIPEGYSVSREKKERFSLILESASTNQTSMYLCASKGLAGVGEQFFGPGTRLTVL.

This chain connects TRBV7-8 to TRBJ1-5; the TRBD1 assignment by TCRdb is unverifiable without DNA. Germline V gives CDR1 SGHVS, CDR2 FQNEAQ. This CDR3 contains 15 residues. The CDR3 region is CASSTVLDNNQPQHF. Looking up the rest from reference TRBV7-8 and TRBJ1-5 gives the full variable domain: GAGVSQSPRYKVAKRGQDVALRCDPISGHVSLFWYQQALGQGPEFLTYFQNEAQLDKSGLPSDRFFAERPEGSVSTLKIQRTQQEDSAVYLCASSTVLDNNQPQHFGDGTRLSIL.

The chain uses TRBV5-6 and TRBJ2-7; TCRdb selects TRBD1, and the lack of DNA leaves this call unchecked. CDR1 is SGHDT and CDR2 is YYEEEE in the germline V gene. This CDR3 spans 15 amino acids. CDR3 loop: CASITTGTGVGEQYF.

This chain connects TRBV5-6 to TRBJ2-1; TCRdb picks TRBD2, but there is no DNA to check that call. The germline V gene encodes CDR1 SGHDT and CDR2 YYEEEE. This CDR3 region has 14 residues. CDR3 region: CASSLLSRAGEQFF. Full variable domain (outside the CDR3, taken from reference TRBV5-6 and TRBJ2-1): DAGVTQSPTHLIKTRGQQVTLRCSPKSGHDTVSWYQQALGQGPQFIFQYYEEEERQRGNFPDRFSGHQFPNYSSELNVNALLLGDSALYLCASSLLSRAGEQFFGPGTRLTVL.

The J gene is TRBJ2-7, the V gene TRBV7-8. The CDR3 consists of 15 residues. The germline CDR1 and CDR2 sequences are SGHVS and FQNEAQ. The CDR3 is CASSLAGSVSYEQYF.

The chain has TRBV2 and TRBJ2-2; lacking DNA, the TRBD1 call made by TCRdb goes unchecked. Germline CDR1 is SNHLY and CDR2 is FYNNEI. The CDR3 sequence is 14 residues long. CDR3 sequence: CAISPATGIGELFF.

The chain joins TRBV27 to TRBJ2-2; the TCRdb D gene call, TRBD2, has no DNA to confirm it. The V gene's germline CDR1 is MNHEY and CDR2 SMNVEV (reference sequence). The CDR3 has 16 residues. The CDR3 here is CASSQRLAGDTGELFF.

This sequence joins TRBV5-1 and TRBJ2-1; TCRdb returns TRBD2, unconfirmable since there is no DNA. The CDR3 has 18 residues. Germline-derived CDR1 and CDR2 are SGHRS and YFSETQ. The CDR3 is CASSLALAGGPAYNEQFF.

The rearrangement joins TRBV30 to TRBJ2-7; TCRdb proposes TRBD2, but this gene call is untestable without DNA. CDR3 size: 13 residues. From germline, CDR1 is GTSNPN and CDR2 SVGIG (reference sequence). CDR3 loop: CAWSAWPLEEQYF. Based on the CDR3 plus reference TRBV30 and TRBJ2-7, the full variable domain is SQTIHQWPATLVQPVGSPLSLECTVEGTSNPNLYWYRQAAGRGLQLLFYSVGIGQISSEVPQNLSASRPQDRQFILSSKKLLLSDSGFYLCAWSAWPLEEQYFGPGTRLTVT.

The CDR3 loop is CSLDRGDYNEQFF. The genes are TRBV29-1 and TRBJ2-1; TCRdb proposes TRBD1, but this gene call is untestable without DNA. This CDR3 is built from 13 residues. Germline V gene data show CDR1 as SQVTM and CDR2 as ANQGSEA.

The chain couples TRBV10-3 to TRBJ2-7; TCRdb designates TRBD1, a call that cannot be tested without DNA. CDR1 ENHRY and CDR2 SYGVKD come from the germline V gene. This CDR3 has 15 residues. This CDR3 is CAISESGAEGYEQYF.

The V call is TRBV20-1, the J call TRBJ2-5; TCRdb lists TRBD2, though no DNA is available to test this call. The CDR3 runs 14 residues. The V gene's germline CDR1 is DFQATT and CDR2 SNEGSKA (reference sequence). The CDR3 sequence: CSATLWGEKETQYF.

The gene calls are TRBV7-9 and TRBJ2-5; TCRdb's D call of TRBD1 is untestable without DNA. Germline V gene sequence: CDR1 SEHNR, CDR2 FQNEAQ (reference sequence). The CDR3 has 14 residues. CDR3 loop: CASSAGQGTETQYF.